The 9 T cell receptor beta chains below all came from one sample that was sequenced in a study of T cells after yellow fever vaccination. TCRdb reprocessed the 5' RACE reads with MiXCR, giving one entry per CDR3 protein. The table includes fewer than 650,000 distinct CDR3 sequences, about a fifth detected once. Sequences were derived from PBMCs, sampled less than 25 days after the first yellow fever vaccination. These TCRs come from a man between 18 and 35 years old who received the YFV17D yellow fever vaccine.

This clonotype occurred a few times. This chain connects TRBV7-3 to TRBJ2-1; 8 bases are a match to TRBD2. Trimming took 3 bases from V and 4 from J; bases not matched to a gene: 5. The CDR3 length is 15 residues. CDR1 and CDR2 (germline): SGHTA, FQGTGA. In DNA, the CDR3 is TGTGCCAGCAGCTTCGGTGGACTAGCTTACAATGAGCAGTTCTTC. Translating gives CASSFGGLAYNEQFF.

The sample holds a few counts of this clonotype. The chain links TRBV2 to TRBJ2-2; D gene ambiguous. Per germline, CDR1 SNHLY and CDR2 FYNNEI. V lost 8 bases and J 8 bases, leaving 6 bases between the germline ends. The CDR3 consists of 10 residues. Written as DNA, the CDR3 is TGTGCCAGCGGGGATGGGGAGCTGTTTTTT. It specifies CASGDGELFF. Full variable domain (missing parts from reference TRBV2 and TRBJ2-2): EPEVTQTPSHQVTQMGQEVILRCVPISNHLYFYWYRQILGQKVEFLVSFYNNEISEKSEIFDDQFSVERPDGSNFTLKIRSTKLEDSAMYFCASGDGELFFGEGSRLTVL.

This clonotype was seen repeatedly, ten times or more. The rearrangement joins TRBV5-5 to TRBJ2-1; TRBD1 matches at 7 bases. From germline, CDR1 is SGHKS and CDR2 YYEKEE (reference sequence). The CDR3 runs 15 residues. V trimming: 5 bases; J trimming: 0 bases; junction bases outside the gene matches: 5. The CDR3 spells CASSPQGSSYNEQFF. The CDR3 nucleotides are TGTGCCAGCAGTCCACAGGGGAGCTCCTACAATGAGCAGTTCTTC. Using reference TRBV5-5 and TRBJ2-1 for the parts outside the CDR3, the full variable domain is DAGVTQSPTHLIKTRGQQVTLRCSPISGHKSVSWYQQVLGQGPQFIFQYYEKEERGRGNFPDRFSARQFPNYSSELNVNALLLGDSALYLCASSPQGSSYNEQFFGPGTRLTVL.

In this sample, this clonotype turned up a few times. The J gene is TRBJ2-1, the V gene TRBV20-1; 11 bases match TRBD2. V lost 0 bases, J lost 4 bases, and 2 bases stayed unmatched. Germline V gene lookup returns CDR1 DFQATT and CDR2 SNEGSKA (reference sequence). The CDR3 consists of 15 residues. In DNA form, the CDR3 reads TGCAGTGCTAGAGACCGACTAGCGGGATACAATGAGCAGTTCTTC. It codes for CSARDRLAGYNEQFF.

This rearrangement joins TRBV2 to TRBJ2-5, with 10 bases aligning to TRBD2. The CDR3 is made up of 19 amino acids. After removal of 7 bases from V and 2 bases from J, the junction contained 19 bases not matched to a gene. CDR1 SNHLY and CDR2 FYNNEI come from the germline V gene. CDR3 loop: CASMGVAGGRAQFQETQYF. The CDR3 coding sequence is TGTGCCAGCATGGGGGTAGCGGGGGGCCGGGCACAATTTCAAGAGACCCAGTACTTC. The full variable domain, its missing parts supplied by reference TRBV2 and TRBJ2-5, is EPEVTQTPSHQVTQMGQEVILRCVPISNHLYFYWYRQILGQKVEFLVSFYNNEISEKSEIFDDQFSVERPDGSNFTLKIRSTKLEDSAMYFCASMGVAGGRAQFQETQYFGPGTRLLVL.

This clonotype was picked up a small number of times. The chain uses TRBV28 and TRBJ2-5; unclear D gene. Germline V CDR1 and CDR2: MDHEN, SYDVKM. Trimming left V 7 bases short and J 5 bases short, with 11 bases between. This CDR3 is 12 amino acids long. CDR3 amino acids: CASNLRRETQYF. CDR3 sequence (DNA): TGTGCCAGCAACCTACGACGGGAGACCCAGTACTTC.

V gene TRBV7-9 combines with J gene TRBJ2-7; D is undetermined. CDR3 length: 11 residues. V was cut by 6 bases and J by 4 bases, with 7 bases left in between. Germline CDR1 SEHNR, CDR2 FQNEAQ (reference sequence). The CDR3 sequence: CASRAPYEQYF. CDR3 coding DNA: TGTGCCAGCAGGGCCCCTTACGAGCAGTACTTC.

Only a few counts were recorded for this clonotype. The chain joins TRBV27 to TRBJ1-5; TRBD1 might be the D (5 bases). Germline V CDR1 and CDR2: MNHEY, SMNVEV (reference sequence). CDR3 length: 14 amino acids. The germline V and J ends were trimmed by 4 bases and 4 bases, with 11 bases remaining between them. This CDR3 is CASSWGGKNQPQHF. Here the CDR3 DNA reads TGTGCCAGCAGTTGGGGGGGAAAGAATCAGCCCCAGCATTTT.

This chain uses TRBV30 with TRBJ2-2; D unclear. This CDR3 contains 12 residues. Trimming took 0 bases from V and 5 from J, leaving 4 bases between them. Per the germline V gene, CDR1 is GTSNPN and CDR2 is SVGIG (reference sequence). Here the CDR3 DNA reads TGTGCCTGGAGTGTACTAACCGGGGAGCTGTTTTTT. This encodes CAWSVLTGELFF.